The text below deals with one T cell receptor beta chain. Its antigen remains unidentified. A read error may produce the germline difference seen at one junction end. The data are from a study of T cell repertoires in breast cancer (TCRdb year 2016). For the study in its entirety: Tumors, lymph nodes and peripheral blood lymphocytes from breast cancer patients, as well as peripheral blood from healthy control donors, were profiled. Most of the 20 to 25 patient tumors analyzed for shared TCRs were ER+/PR+. Controls included nine healthy donors of an age range similar to the patients. Sequencing yielded on average around 500,000 sequences per sample and around 10 reads per input cell. The study reasoned that TCRs shared between breast cancer patients would target shared antigens, given breast cancer's low mutational burden and rare common mutations. After being minced and digested with Liberase and DNase, tumors and tumor-involved lymph nodes were passed through 70-um and 40-um filters. Tumor-free lymph nodes were processed with no enzymatic digestion, and blood samples were separated using Ficoll. General findings and caveats noted by the study authors: Shared TCRs were encoded by various nucleotide sequences, which suggests selection and expansion based on antigen. Discarding singleton TCRs and sampling only part of each tumor may have missed genuine antitumor clones. TRBV7 predominated among shared TCRs, which may reflect tumor recognition or a mispriming bias from eight TRBV7 primers. Possible tumor specificity was suggested for around 20 TCR pairs that were shared across seven or more patient tumors yet rarely found in control blood. Emulsion RT-PCR was considered qualitative rather than quantitative, since transcript abundance and primer differences skewed clone recovery. Compared with tumor-free nodes, tumor-involved sentinel lymph nodes shared about fourfold more TCRs with matched tumor repertoires (7.7% versus 2%).

The library was prepared using emulsion pairing. A second nested PCR with blocking oligos suppressed unpaired genes, then a third nested PCR added Illumina adaptors and barcodes. Each emulsion RT-PCR master mix contained roughly 5,000-250,000 T cells, with C-region, Stepout and V-region primers. The Micellula Emulsion and Purification Kit was used to make the emulsions, and Qiagen OneStep RT-PCR reagents were used for RT-PCR. Pooled libraries were sequenced on an Illumina MiSeq with paired-end 2 x 250 reads. In the paper's pipeline: In Galaxy, read pairs were joined and then clipped at the engineered overlap into separate alpha and beta files, and any unclipped reads were discarded. Alpha-beta pairs were assigned using CompleteTCR, a MiTCR-based pipeline in which chains sharing read cluster identifiers are linked by an R script. TCR sequences that were observed only once, representing about 1-3.4%, were removed as potential sequencing errors. The public reads were quality trimmed at Q25 with fastp and then assembled into clones with MiXCR by TCRdb, keeping productive beta chains. Every distinct CDR3 protein forms one entry, paired with its most common genes and DNA. TCRdb, not the authors, supplied the V and J calls. Across this sample there are tens of thousands of distinct CDR3 sequences, with 45% seen only once. The ten largest clones capture roughly 60% of the sample.

The study used an expanded emulsion RT-PCR method with primers for all TCR V genes to analyze paired alpha-beta TCRs of CD8+ T cells. Before emulsion RT-PCR, CD8+ T cells were isolated using a CD8 positive selection kit and then incubated overnight in approximately 10 IU/mL IL-2. The CDR3 numbers 14 residues from cysteine through phenylalanine. The DNA shown is the 42-base CDR3, in frame from base 1. The germline V gene (reference sequence) sets CDR1 to DFQATT and CDR2 to SNEGSKA. This TCR was sampled from a pool of human donors with breast cancer or a healthy control (not recorded which). The specimen was CD8+ T cells. The rearranged segments are TRBV20-1 and TRBJ1-2; 8 bases in the junction line up with TRBD1. The CDR3 region has the sequence CSAVIVGTGDGHTF. The DNA sequence is TGCAGTGCTGTCATCGTCGGGACAGGCGATGGCCACACCTTC.